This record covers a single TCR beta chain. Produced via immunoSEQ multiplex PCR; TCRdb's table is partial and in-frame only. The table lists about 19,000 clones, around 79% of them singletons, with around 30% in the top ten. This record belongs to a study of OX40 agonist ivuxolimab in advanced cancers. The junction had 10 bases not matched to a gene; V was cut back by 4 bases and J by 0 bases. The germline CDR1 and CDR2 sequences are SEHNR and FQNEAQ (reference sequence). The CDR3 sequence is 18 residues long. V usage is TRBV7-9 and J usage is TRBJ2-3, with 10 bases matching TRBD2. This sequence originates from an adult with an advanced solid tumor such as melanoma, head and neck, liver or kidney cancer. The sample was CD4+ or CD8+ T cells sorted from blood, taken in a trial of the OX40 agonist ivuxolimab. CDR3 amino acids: CASSSLAGASPSTDTQYF. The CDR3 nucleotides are TGTGCCAGCAGCTCGCTAGCGGGGGCTTCACCTAGCACAGATACGCAGTATTTT.